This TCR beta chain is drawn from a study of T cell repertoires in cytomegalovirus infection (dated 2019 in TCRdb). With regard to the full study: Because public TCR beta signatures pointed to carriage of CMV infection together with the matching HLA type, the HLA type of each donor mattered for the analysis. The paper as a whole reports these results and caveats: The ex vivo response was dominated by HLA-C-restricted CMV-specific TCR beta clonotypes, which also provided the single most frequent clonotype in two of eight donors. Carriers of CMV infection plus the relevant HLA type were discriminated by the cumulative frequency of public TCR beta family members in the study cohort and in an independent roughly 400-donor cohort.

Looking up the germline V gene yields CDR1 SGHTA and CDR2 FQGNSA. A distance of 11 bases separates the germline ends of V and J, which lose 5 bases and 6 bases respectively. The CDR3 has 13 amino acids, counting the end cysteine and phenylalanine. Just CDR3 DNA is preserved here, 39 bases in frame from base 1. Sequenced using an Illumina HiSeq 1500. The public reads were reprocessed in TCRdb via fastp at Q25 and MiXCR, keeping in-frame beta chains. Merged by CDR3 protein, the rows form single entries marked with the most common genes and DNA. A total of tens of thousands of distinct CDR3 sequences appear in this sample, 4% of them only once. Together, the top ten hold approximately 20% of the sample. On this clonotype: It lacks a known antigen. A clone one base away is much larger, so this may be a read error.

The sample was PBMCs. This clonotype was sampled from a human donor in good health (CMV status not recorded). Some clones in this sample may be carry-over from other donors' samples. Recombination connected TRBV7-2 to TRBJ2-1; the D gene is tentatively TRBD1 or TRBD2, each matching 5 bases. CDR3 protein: CASSPGRVNEQFF. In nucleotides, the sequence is TGTGCCAGCAGCCCGGGGCGCGTCAATGAGCAGTTCTTC.